This TCR beta chain was documented in a study of blood T cell repertoires in COVID-19 (dated by TCRdb to 2020 to 2021). Broadly, across the study: Samples covering the acute and convalescent phases of COVID-19 were provided by collaborators in the United States, Italy and Spain. Sample metadata almost always included a de-identified subject ID, COVID-19 status, age in years and sex. Where available, HLA class I and class II types were obtained from metadata supplied by the sample provider rather than from assay-based typing. Deeply sampled blood TCRbeta repertoires from subjects exposed to, actively infected with, or recovered from COVID-19 were included in the dataset. The repertoires were released in a freely available public database meant as a resource for research on the immune response to SARS-CoV-2. The material from the prospective study consisted of cDNA or gDNA derived from T cells, B-cell-depleted T cells, or PBMCs. Samples came from the ongoing ImmuneRACE study (first 160 participants) plus 1,254 subjects from 6 global collaborators.

Collaborating institutions collected whole blood in K2EDTA tubes following their own protocols. Collaborator samples were shipped for TCRbeta analysis as frozen whole blood, isolated PBMCs, or DNA extracted from either sample type. The immunoSEQ Assay, a bias-controlled multiplex PCR, was used to amplify TCRbeta CDR3 regions from genomic DNA. The original pipeline was this. The number of nucleated cells in each sample was estimated by amplification of reference gene primers within the assay. Sequence reads were collapsed and filtered to measure the absolute abundance of every unique TCRbeta CDR3 rearrangement. For each sample, productive Simpson clonality was calculated by taking the square root of Simpson's diversity index across productive rearrangements. Imported from immuneACCESS, the table was reduced by TCRdb to in-frame sequences with V and J called. These copies leave out some clones; in studies compared against another copy, an unresolved V gene accounts for under half, and the cause of the remainder is not known. V, J and clone size reflect that table, while D and trimming were determined from the DNA. Across this sample there are roughly 170,000 clones, with 80% to 90% seen only once. The top ten clones comprise less than 25% of the sample.

V ends up 5 bases short and J 3 bases short, with an unmatched junction base count of 8. The CDR3, from cysteine to phenylalanine, totals 15 residues. The read is trimmed to its CDR3 DNA, 45 bases read in frame from base 1. CDR1 and CDR2, looked up from the germline V gene, are LGHNA and YSLEER. A remark on this clone: Its antigen is still unknown. The input lacks base qualities; no much larger clone sits a single base away.

Results the study describes overall, beyond this receptor: The quantity of clinical and demographic metadata differed by source and by participant and was supplied without curation.

The receptor was derived from a man in his 70s with active or convalescent COVID-19. The rearranged segments are TRBV4-3 and TRBJ1-1, and TRBD1 aligns with 8 junction nucleotides. Sequencing used peripheral blood. The DNA reads as follows: TGCGCCAGCAGCACGCGACAGGGGAGGGACACTGAAGCTTTCTTT. Translation gives CASSTRQGRDTEAFF.